The sequence of this TCR beta chain was determined in a study of shared clonotypes between healthy human individuals. Study findings and constraints: Rarefaction gave evidence that sorted-subset sequencing remained incomplete despite large depth.

Once extracted for a subset, genomic DNA was divided evenly among several immunoSEQ plates. As processed by the authors: Filtering of immunoSEQ junctional sequences could not match full-length read filtering. Using immunoSEQ multiplex PCR, the repertoire was profiled, and TCRdb retains in-frame clones only, with some absent. V and J calls and clone size are as listed in that table; D and trimming were resolved from the DNA. The sample contains over 2 million clones, less than 95% of which appear only once. The CDR3 runs to 13 residues. The trim removed 0 bases at V and 6 bases at J, leaving 3 bases unmatched. Germline V gives CDR1 SGHRS, CDR2 YFSETQ. CD8 cells classed as naive were CD45RO-negative and positively selected for CCR7, excluding terminally differentiated effector memory CD45RA+ cells. Among the donors, all were Caucasian adults who lived in Nashville, Tennessee. Concerning this clone itself: Antigen specificity is unknown.

Sequences were obtained from naive CD8+ T cells sorted from blood. The TCR was taken from a man in his late teens or twenties in good health. V is TRBV5-1 and J is TRBJ2-7; 7 bases line up with TRBD1. DNA for the CDR3: TGCGCCAGCAGCTTGGAAAGGGGGCGCGAGCAGTACTTC. Amino acid sequence: CASSLERGREQYF.